The rows below give T cell receptor beta chains drawn from one sample of a study of shared clonotypes between healthy human individuals. Data came from immunoSEQ multiplex PCR; TCRdb stores just in-frame clones and leaves some out. The sample carries almost 750,000 clones, about two thirds recorded once. The sequencing input was memory CD4+ T cells sorted from blood. Receptor source: a young woman in good health. CDR3s include the opening cysteine and the closing phenylalanine or tryptophan.

V: TRBV28
J: TRBJ2-1
length: 11
CDR3: CASSQTGEQFF

V: TRBV5-1
J: TRBJ2-1
length: 15
CDR3: CASSEGLAPPNEQFF

V: TRBV5-5
J: TRBJ2-1
length: 14
CDR3: CASSLARSYNEQFF

V: TRBV30
J: TRBJ1-1
length: 15
CDR3: CAWSTQGGADTEAFF

V: TRBV29-1
J: TRBJ2-5
length: 17
CDR3: CSVEGSGALAKRETQYF

V: TRBV7-2
J: TRBJ1-1
length: 13
CDR3: CASSFRGIAEAFF

V: TRBV5-1
J: TRBJ2-2
length: 15
CDR3: CASSLYSGASGELFF

V: TRBV7-8
J: TRBJ2-7
length: 17
CDR3: CASSGGLAGRSTYEQYF

V: TRBV9
J: .
length: 14
CDR3: CASSTGTGAYEQYF

V: TRBV19
J: TRBJ2-7
length: 14
CDR3: CASSMQGPSGEQYF

V: TRBV6-1
J: TRBJ1-1
length: 15
CDR3: CASSILEGGQSEAFF

V: TRBV5-1
J: TRBJ1-5
length: 14
CDR3: CASSLGSSNQPQHF

V: TRBV14
J: TRBJ2-7
length: 15
CDR3: CASSQDLGLAHEQYF

V: TRBV18
J: TRBJ1-3
length: 16
CDR3: CASSGVLVKGPDTIYF

V: TRBV6-5
J: TRBJ2-7
length: 14
CDR3: CASSYSFLGVEQYF

V: TRBV5-1
J: TRBJ2-7
length: 14
CDR3: CASSLAPGPYEQYF

V: TRBV6-5
J: TRBJ2-7
length: 13
CDR3: CASRQGRDIQQYF

V: TRBV14
J: TRBJ2-1
length: 14
CDR3: CASSQVLGGNEQFF

V: TRBV6-5
J: TRBJ2-6
length: 15
CDR3: CASSESSSGANVLTF

V: TRBV2
J: TRBJ2-7
length: 20
CDR3: CASTRKAGTSGLMITYEQYF

V: TRBV10-3
J: TRBJ2-7
length: 11
CDR3: CAISESREQYF

V: TRBV11-2
J: TRBJ2-1
length: 15
CDR3: CASGKRVRLDNEQFF

V: TRBV5-6
J: TRBJ2-1
length: 15
CDR3: CASSIGTSGISEQFF

V: TRBV9
J: TRBJ1-5
length: 15
CDR3: CASSPPGAFNQPQHF

V: TRBV2
J: TRBJ2-2
length: 15
CDR3: CASSAERDNTGELFF

V: TRBV6-6
J: TRBJ1-5
length: 15
CDR3: CASSRTTYSNQPQHF

V: TRBV5-1
J: TRBJ2-1
length: 14
CDR3: CASRDPSGDNEQFF

V: TRBV13
J: TRBJ2-7
length: 12
CDR3: CASREGTYEQYF

V: TRBV25-1
J: TRBJ2-7
length: 16
CDR3: CASSGSAGTGNYEQYF

V: TRBV28
J: TRBJ2-5
length: 17
CDR3: CASSPPWGTPTQETQYF

V: TRBV19
J: TRBJ2-6
length: 17
CDR3: CASSPGQGRSGANVLTF

V: TRBV28
J: TRBJ2-1
length: 15
CDR3: CASSRRSSGSNEQFF

V: TRBV19
J: TRBJ2-7
length: 15
CDR3: CASGTSERSSYEQYF

V: TRBV11-2
J: TRBJ2-2
length: 15
CDR3: CASSRGRDNTGELFF

V: TRBV28
J: TRBJ1-4
length: 16
CDR3: CASSLSSGGTNEKLFF

V: TRBV7-2
J: TRBJ2-7
length: 15
CDR3: CASSLGSSSSYEQYF

V: TRBV7-8
J: TRBJ2-7
length: 16
CDR3: CASSLTPGGLYYEQYF

V: TRBV28
J: TRBJ2-3
length: 15
CDR3: CASQLAGVVADTQYF

V: TRBV4-1
J: TRBJ2-7
length: 14
CDR3: CASSPAGTSHEQYF

V: TRBV6-1
J: TRBJ2-7
length: 11
CDR3: CAIQGWDEQYF

V: TRBV28
J: TRBJ2-1
length: 12
CDR3: CASSTGVGEQFF

V: TRBV6-1
J: TRBJ2-3
length: 13
CDR3: CASGQRLTDTQYF

V: TRBV10-3
J: TRBJ1-1
length: 18
CDR3: CAISEGDRPQIGDTEAFF

V: TRBV5-1
J: TRBJ2-5
length: 14
CDR3: CASSLGSGKETQYF

V: TRBV9
J: TRBJ2-5
length: 15
CDR3: CASSQGLAGQETQYF

V: TRBV19
J: TRBJ1-1
length: 14
CDR3: CASSRGQENTEAFF

V: TRBV5-1
J: TRBJ1-2
length: 13
CDR3: CASSIGTDYGYTF

V: TRBV5-4
J: TRBJ2-1
length: 16
CDR3: CASSSRLGGIYNEQFF

V: TRBV29-1
J: TRBJ1-4
length: 12
CDR3: CSAGSLNEKLFF

V: TRBV1
J: TRBJ2-1
length: 12
CDR3: CTSSQGTGWKFF

V: TRBV5-1
J: TRBJ2-1
length: 16
CDR3: CASSPAGTASYNEQFF

V: TRBV6-9
J: TRBJ2-2
length: 11
CDR3: CAWNRTGELFF

V: TRBV2
J: TRBJ2-1
length: 15
CDR3: CASTEEGPLPGEQFF

V: TRBV5-1
J: TRBJ2-7
length: 15
CDR3: CASSLGDRDSGEQYF

V: TRBV7-2
J: TRBJ2-7
length: 14
CDR3: CASSLTQGVGEQYF

V: TRBV5-6
J: TRBJ1-1
length: 14
CDR3: CASSLDGPNTEAFF

V: TRBV10-2
J: TRBJ1-1
length: 14
CDR3: CASIDSGMNTEAFF

V: TRBV19
J: TRBJ1-2
length: 12
CDR3: CAADRPNYGYTF